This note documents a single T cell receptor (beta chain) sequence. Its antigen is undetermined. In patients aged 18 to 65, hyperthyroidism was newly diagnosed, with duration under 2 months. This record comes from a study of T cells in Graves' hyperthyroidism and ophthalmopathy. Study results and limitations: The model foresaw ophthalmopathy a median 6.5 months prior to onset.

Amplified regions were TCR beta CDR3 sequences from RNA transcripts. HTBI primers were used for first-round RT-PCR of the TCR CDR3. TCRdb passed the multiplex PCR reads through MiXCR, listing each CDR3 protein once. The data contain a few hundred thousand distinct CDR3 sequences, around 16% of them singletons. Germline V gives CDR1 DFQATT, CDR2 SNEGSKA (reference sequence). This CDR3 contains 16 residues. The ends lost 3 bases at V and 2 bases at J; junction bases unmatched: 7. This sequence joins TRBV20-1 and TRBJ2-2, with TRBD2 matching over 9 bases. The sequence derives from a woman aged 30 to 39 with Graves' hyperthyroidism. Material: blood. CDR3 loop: CSASGRLAANTGELFF. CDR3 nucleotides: TGCAGTGCTAGCGGAAGACTAGCGGCTAACACCGGGGAGCTGTTTTTT.